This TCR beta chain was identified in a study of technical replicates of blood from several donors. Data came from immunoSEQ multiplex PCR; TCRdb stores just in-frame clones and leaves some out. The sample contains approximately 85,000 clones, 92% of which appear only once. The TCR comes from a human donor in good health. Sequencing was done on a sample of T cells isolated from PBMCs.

The chain's CDR3 is CASSLRTGGTIYF. The DNA of the CDR3 is TGTGCCAGCAGCTTGCGGACAGGAGGCACCATATATTTT. The J gene is TRBJ1-3, the V gene TRBV5-6, with 7 bases aligning to TRBD1. V shed 1 base and J 9 bases; nucleotides not matched to a gene: 4. CDR3 size: 13 residues. Germline V lookup: CDR1 SGHDT, CDR2 YYEEEE.